The T cell receptor beta chain described here comes from a study of T cells after yellow fever vaccination. Study-wide results and limits: The booster saw the reappearance of most primary-vaccination clones (about 95% CD4, about 90% CD8).

The CDR3 contains 15 residues. Deletions cut 6 bases from V and 6 bases from J, with 18 bases between. Germline V CDR1 and CDR2: MDHEN, SYDVKM. This clonotype was detected only a few times. Its antigen is not known. Each CDR3 protein gets one entry after TCRdb re-called the 5' RACE reads with MiXCR. The sample lists under 600,000 distinct CDR3 sequences; 13% were seen once. The TCR sequence derives from a man younger than 45 who received the YFV17D yellow fever vaccine. Sequencing was performed on PBMCs, taken on the day of the yellow fever booster vaccination. This chain joins TRBV28 and TRBJ1-5, with a possible D match to TRBD1 (6 bases). The CDR3 DNA follows: TGTGCCAGCAGCCAAACCGGGACAAGGAGTCAGCCCCAGCATTTT. Translated, it gives CASSQTGTRSQPQHF.